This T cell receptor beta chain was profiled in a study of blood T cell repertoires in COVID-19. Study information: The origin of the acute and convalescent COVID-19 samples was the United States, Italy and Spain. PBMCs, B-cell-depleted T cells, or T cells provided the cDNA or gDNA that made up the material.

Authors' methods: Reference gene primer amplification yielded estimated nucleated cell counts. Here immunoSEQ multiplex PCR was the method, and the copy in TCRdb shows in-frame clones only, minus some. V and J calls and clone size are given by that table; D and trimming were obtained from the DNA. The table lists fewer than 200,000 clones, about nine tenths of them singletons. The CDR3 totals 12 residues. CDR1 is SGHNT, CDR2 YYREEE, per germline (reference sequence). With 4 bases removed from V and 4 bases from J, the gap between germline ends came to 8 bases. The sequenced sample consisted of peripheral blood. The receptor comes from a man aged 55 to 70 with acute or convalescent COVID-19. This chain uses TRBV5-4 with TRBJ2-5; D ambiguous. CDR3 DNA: TGTGCCAGCAGCAGTTCGGGAGAGACCCAGTACTTC. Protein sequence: CASSSSGETQYF.